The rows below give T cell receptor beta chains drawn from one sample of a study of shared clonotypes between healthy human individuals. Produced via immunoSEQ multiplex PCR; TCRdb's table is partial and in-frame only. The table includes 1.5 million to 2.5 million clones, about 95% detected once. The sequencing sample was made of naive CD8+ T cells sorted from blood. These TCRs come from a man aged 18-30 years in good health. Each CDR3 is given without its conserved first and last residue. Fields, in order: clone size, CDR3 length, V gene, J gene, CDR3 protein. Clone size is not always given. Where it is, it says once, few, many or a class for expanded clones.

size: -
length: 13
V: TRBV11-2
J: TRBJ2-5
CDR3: ASSPGLAGRETQY

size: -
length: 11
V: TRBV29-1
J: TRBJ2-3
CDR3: SVVLAVTDTQY

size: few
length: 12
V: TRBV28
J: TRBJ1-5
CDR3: ASSPGQSYQPQH

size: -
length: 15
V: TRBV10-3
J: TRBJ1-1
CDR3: AISEYPGGDGNTEAF

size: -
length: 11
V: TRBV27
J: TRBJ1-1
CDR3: ASSPGQGTEAF

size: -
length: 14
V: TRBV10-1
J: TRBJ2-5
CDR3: ASSEGLAGAFETQY

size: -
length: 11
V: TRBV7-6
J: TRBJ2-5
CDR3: ASSLSRTETQY

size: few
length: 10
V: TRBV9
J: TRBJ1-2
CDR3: ASSAQGNGYT

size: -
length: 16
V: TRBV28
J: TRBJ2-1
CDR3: ASSSGLAGPGSYNEQF

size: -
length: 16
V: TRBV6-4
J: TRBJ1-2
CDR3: ASSPGAGLREFNYGYT

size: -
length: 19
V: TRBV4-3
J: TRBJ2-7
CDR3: ASSQGVYPADSPLPNYEQY

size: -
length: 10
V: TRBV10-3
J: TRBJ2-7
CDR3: AISRVSYEQY

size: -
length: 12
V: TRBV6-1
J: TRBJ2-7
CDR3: ASTQTGGAYEQY

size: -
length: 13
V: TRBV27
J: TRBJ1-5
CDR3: ASSRHGGVNQPQH

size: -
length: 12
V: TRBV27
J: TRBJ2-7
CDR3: ASTGQGGSYEQY

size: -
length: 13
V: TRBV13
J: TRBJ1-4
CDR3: ASSLMGQINEKLF

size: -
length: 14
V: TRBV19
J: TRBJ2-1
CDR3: ASSELAGGDGDEQF

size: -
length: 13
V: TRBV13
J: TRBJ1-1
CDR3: ASSPIGTENTEAF

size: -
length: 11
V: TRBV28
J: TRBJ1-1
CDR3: ASSLWSNTEAF

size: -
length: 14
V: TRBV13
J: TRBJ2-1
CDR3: ASSPIEGGSYNEQF

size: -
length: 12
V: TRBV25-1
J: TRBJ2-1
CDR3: ASRLSGAYNEQF

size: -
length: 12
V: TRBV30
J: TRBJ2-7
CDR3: AWSVPGTSYEQY

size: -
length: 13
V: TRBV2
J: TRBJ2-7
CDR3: ASREPGRETYEQY